A selection of T cell receptor beta chains follows, all from one sample in a study of blood T cell repertoires in COVID-19. Produced via immunoSEQ multiplex PCR; TCRdb's table is partial and in-frame only. The table shows 380,000 or so clones, with around 89% occurring only once. Sequencing was done on a sample of peripheral blood. The source of these receptors is a man aged 35-49 years with acute or convalescent COVID-19. The CDR3 runs from the conserved cysteine through the conserved F or W. The D gene is left open where the match is weak. Expanded clones get a size class; other rows say once, few or many, or leave the size out.

cdr3_aa cdr3_nt clone_size v_call d_call j_call
CASSRLAGGLAGELFF TGTGCCAGCAGCAGGCTAGCGGGAGGGCTTGCCGGGGAGCTGTTTTTT NA TRBV7-3 TRBD2 TRBJ2-2
CASSSTSGDTQYF TGTGCCAGCAGCTCCACTAGCGGTGATACGCAGTATTTT NA TRBV7-9 TRBD2 TRBJ2-3
CASSNQANTEAFF TGTGCCAGCTCGAACCAGGCTAACACTGAAGCTTTCTTT NA TRBV19 NA TRBJ1-1
CASRQSGTGELFF TGCGCCAGCAGACAGAGCGGCACCGGGGAGCTGTTTTTT NA TRBV5-1 NA TRBJ2-2
CASSFTSGNNEQFF TGTGCCAGCAGTTTCACTAGCGGGAACAATGAGCAGTTCTTC NA TRBV28 TRBD2 TRBJ2-1
CASSLTRDAPYEQYF TGTGCCAGCAGTTTAACCAGGGATGCACCCTACGAGCAGTACTTC NA TRBV27 NA TRBJ2-7
CASISPEGETQYF TGTGCCAGTATAAGTCCCGAGGGAGAGACCCAGTACTTC NA TRBV19 NA TRBJ2-5
CASSQVPGVYNEQFF TGTGCCAGCAGCCAAGTCCCGGGAGTCTACAATGAGCAGTTCTTC NA TRBV3-1/TRBV3-2 NA TRBJ2-1
CASSSSDNGYTF TGTGCCAGCAGCTCATCAGATAATGGCTACACCTTC once TRBV7-2 NA TRBJ1-2
CASSLSLQPGYEQYF TGTGCCAGCAGTTTAAGTCTCCAGCCGGGGTACGAGCAGTACTTC NA TRBV27 NA TRBJ2-7
CSASNRPPESGEQYF TGCAGTGCTAGTAACAGACCTCCAGAATCTGGCGAGCAGTACTTC NA TRBV20-1 NA TRBJ2-7
CASRGGWNTGELFF TGTGCCAGCAGGGGGGGTTGGAACACCGGGGAGCTGTTTTTT NA TRBV6-5 NA TRBJ2-2
CASSPGDWETQYF TGTGCCAGCAGCCCGGGGGATTGGGAGACCCAGTACTTC NA TRBV5-6 NA TRBJ2-5
CSAATAKWYGYTF TGCAGCGCCGCAACAGCCAAGTGGTATGGCTACACCTTC NA TRBV29-1 NA TRBJ1-2
CASSEGTSGRQREETQYF TGTGCCAGCAGTGAAGGCACTAGCGGGCGCCAGAGGGAAGAGACCCAGTACTTC NA TRBV2 TRBD2 TRBJ2-5
CASSPGTPYGYTF TGTGCCAGCAGTCCCGGGACTCCCTATGGCTACACCTTC NA TRBV12-3/TRBV12-4 NA TRBJ1-2
CASSLSMESPGYGYTF TGTGCCAGCAGTTTATCGATGGAGTCCCCCGGCTATGGCTACACCTTC NA TRBV27 NA TRBJ1-2
CASSDHRESSYNSPLHF TGTGCCAGCAGCGATCACAGGGAGAGCTCCTATAATTCACCCCTCCACTTT NA TRBV5-8 NA TRBJ1-6
CASSVERQGTDTQYF TGTGCCAGCAGCGTAGAGAGACAGGGCACAGATACGCAGTATTTT NA TRBV9 NA TRBJ2-3
CASSINRQGRNQPQHF TGTGCCAGTAGTATAAACAGACAGGGAAGAAATCAGCCCCAGCATTTT NA TRBV19 TRBD1 TRBJ1-5
CASSDRDRGYSNQPQHF TGTGCCAGCAGTGACCGAGACAGGGGATATAGCAATCAGCCCCAGCATTTT NA TRBV6-1 TRBD1 TRBJ1-5
CASSSGYDEQFF TGTGCCAGCAGCTCCGGGTACGATGAGCAGTTCTTC NA TRBV5-5 NA TRBJ2-1
CASSRGEADEQFF TGTGCCAGCAGCCGTGGAGAGGCGGATGAGCAGTTCTTC NA TRBV7-9 NA TRBJ2-1
CASSLTGVIPEAFF TGTGCCAGCAGCTTAACAGGGGTGATCCCCGAAGCTTTCTTT NA TRBV5-5 TRBD1 TRBJ1-1
CASDSPRDRGYSGELFF TGTGCCAGCGATAGCCCCCGGGACAGGGGTTATTCCGGGGAGCTGTTTTTT NA TRBV28 TRBD1 TRBJ2-2
CASSFARGGYTF TGTGCCAGCAGTTTCGCTAGGGGTGGCTACACCTTC NA TRBV12-3/TRBV12-4 NA TRBJ1-2
CASGGSNTEAFF TGTGCTAGTGGCGGGTCGAACACTGAAGCTTTCTTT NA TRBV12-5 NA TRBJ1-1
CASSLVGASGNTIYF TGTGCCAGCAGCTTGGTGGGGGCCTCTGGAAACACCATATATTTT NA TRBV5-6 NA TRBJ1-3
CASGKNRVSSQPQHF TGTGCCAGCGGGAAAAACAGGGTTAGCAGTCAGCCCCAGCATTTT NA TRBV6-1 NA TRBJ1-5
CAISDPGTGGYVSEKLFF TGTGCCATCAGTGACCCCGGGACAGGGGGATATGTCAGTGAAAAACTGTTTTTT once TRBV10-3 TRBD1 TRBJ1-4
CAWSPQGAQPQHF TGTGCCTGGAGTCCACAGGGTGCTCAGCCCCAGCATTTT NA TRBV30 NA TRBJ1-5
CASSQEWQGLTVPYEQYF TGCGCCAGCAGCCAAGAGTGGCAGGGACTAACTGTTCCCTACGAGCAGTACTTC NA TRBV4-1 TRBD2 TRBJ2-7
CASSRGRGAPSYEQYF TGTGCCAGCAGTAGGGGACGCGGGGCCCCCTCCTACGAGCAGTACTTC NA TRBV9 NA TRBJ2-7
CASRAGGTGHTEAFF TGTGCCAGCAGAGCCGGCGGGACAGGCCACACTGAAGCTTTCTTT NA TRBV6-4 TRBD1 TRBJ1-1
CASSAAVGGGNEKLFF TGTGCCAGCAGCGCGGCCGTCGGGGGTGGGAATGAAAAACTGTTTTTT NA TRBV9 NA TRBJ1-4
CATSNQRGVPYEQYF TGTGCCACCAGCAATCAGCGGGGGGTTCCCTACGAGCAGTACTTC NA TRBV15 TRBD2 TRBJ2-7
CASSRLAGGQETQYF TGTGCCAGCAGTAGACTAGCGGGAGGACAAGAGACCCAGTACTTC once TRBV27 TRBD2 TRBJ2-5
CASSGDREWGEKLFF TGTGCCAGCAGCGGGGACAGGGAATGGGGCGAAAAACTGTTTTTT once TRBV6-5 TRBD1 TRBJ1-4
CASSSTGAGELFF TGTGCCAGCAGTAGTACCGGGGCCGGGGAGCTGTTTTTT NA TRBV12-3/TRBV12-4 NA TRBJ2-2
CASSLVGQHNEQFF TGTGCCAGCAGCTTAGTCGGACAGCACAATGAGCAGTTCTTC few TRBV7-3 NA TRBJ2-1
CASSPGGQGTDTQYF TGTGCCAGCTCACCAGGAGGACAGGGCACAGATACGCAGTATTTT NA TRBV18 TRBD1 TRBJ2-3
CASSSGTQTTEQFF TGCGCCAGCAGCTCCGGGACACAAACCACTGAGCAGTTCTTC NA TRBV5-1 NA TRBJ2-1
CAWSFAGGNQPQHF TGTGCCTGGAGTTTTGCGGGCGGCAATCAGCCCCAGCATTTT NA TRBV30 NA TRBJ1-5
CASSTRGGYTEAFF TGTGCCAGCAGCACGAGGGGGGGGTACACTGAAGCTTTCTTT NA TRBV27 NA TRBJ1-1
CASSFRQGQYEQYF TGTGCCAGCAGCTTTAGGCAGGGGCAGTACGAGCAGTACTTC NA TRBV5-5 NA TRBJ2-7
CASSYGTGRETQYF TGTGCCAGCAGCTACGGGACAGGGAGAGAGACCCAGTACTTC NA TRBV5-6 TRBD1 TRBJ2-5
CASSPWGRGGNTEAFF TGTGCCAGCAGCCCCTGGGGGCGGGGGGGGAACACTGAAGCTTTCTTT NA TRBV7-9 NA TRBJ1-1
CATSPQDSGNTIYF TGTGCCACCAGCCCACAGGACTCTGGAAACACCATATATTTT NA TRBV15 NA TRBJ1-3
CASSLKTVLRSEAFF TGTGCCAGCAGCCTAAAAACGGTGTTACGTTCTGAAGCTTTCTTT NA TRBV7-3 NA TRBJ1-1
CASSQPNEILGYTF TGTGCCAGCAGCCAACCAAACGAGATCCTTGGCTACACCTTC NA TRBV3-1/TRBV3-2 NA TRBJ1-2
CASSQGDRDEQYF TGTGCCAGCAGTCAGGGTGATCGGGACGAGCAGTACTTC NA TRBV28 NA TRBJ2-7
CASSDGQSNQPQHF TGTGCCAGCAGCGACGGACAAAGCAATCAGCCCCAGCATTTT NA TRBV2 NA TRBJ1-5
CASSLAGPTRNQPQHF TGTGCCAGCAGCTTAGCGGGTCCGACAAGAAATCAGCCCCAGCATTTT NA TRBV7-9 NA TRBJ1-5
CAISESSTDYSGNTIYF TGTGCCATCAGTGAGTCCTCGACTGACTACTCTGGAAACACCATATATTTT once TRBV10-3 NA TRBJ1-3
CASRRTGTGSTEAFF TGTGCCAGCAGAAGGACCGGGACAGGGAGCACTGAAGCTTTCTTT NA TRBV6-5 TRBD1 TRBJ1-1
CASSYQGDTEAFF TGTGCCAGCAGCTATCAGGGGGACACTGAAGCTTTCTTT NA TRBV5-8 TRBD1 TRBJ1-1